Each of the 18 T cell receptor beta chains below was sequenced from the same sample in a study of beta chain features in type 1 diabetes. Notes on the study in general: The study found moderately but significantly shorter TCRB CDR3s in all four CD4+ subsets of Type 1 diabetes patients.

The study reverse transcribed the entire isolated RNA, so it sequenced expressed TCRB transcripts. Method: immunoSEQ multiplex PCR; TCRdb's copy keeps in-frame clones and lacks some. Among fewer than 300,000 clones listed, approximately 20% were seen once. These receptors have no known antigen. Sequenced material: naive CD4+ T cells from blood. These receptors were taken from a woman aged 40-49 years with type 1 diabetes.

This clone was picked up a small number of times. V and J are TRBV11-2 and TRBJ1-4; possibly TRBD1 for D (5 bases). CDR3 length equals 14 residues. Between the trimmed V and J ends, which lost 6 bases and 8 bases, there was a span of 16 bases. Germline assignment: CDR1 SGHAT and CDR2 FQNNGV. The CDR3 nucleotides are TGTGCCAGCAGGCACTCCGGGGGACGGGAAAAACTGTTTTTT. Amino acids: CASRHSGGREKLFF.

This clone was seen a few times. In nucleotides, the CDR3 is TGTGCCAGCAGCCAAAACTCCCCTGGAAACACCATATATTTT. Translating gives CASSQNSPGNTIYF. The chain carries TRBV7-8 and TRBJ1-3; D gene ambiguous. The CDR3 is made up of 14 amino acids. The germline gives CDR1 SGHVS, CDR2 FQNEAQ. The V gene lost 5 bases and the J gene lost 2 bases, with 10 bases spanning the gap.

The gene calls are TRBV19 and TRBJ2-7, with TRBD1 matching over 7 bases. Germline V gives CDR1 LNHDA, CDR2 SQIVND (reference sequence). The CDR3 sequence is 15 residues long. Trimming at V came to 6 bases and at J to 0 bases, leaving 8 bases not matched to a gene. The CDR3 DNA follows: TGTGCCAGTAGAACACAGGGGCTTGACTCCTACGAGCAGTACTTC. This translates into CASRTQGLDSYEQYF.

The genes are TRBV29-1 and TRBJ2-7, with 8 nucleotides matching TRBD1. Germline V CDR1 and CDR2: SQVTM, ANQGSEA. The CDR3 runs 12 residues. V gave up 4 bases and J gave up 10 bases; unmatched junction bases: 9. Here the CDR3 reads CSVATLTGEQYF. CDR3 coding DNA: TGCAGCGTTGCCACCCTGACAGGGGAACAGTACTTC.

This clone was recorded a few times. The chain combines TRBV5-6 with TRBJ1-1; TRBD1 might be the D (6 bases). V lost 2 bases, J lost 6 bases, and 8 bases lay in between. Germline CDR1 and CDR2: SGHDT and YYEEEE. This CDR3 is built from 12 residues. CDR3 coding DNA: TGTGCCAGCAGCTTTGGGACATCTGAAGCTTTCTTT. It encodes CASSFGTSEAFF. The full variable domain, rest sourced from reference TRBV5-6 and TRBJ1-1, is DAGVTQSPTHLIKTRGQQVTLRCSPKSGHDTVSWYQQALGQGPQFIFQYYEEEERQRGNFPDRFSGHQFPNYSSELNVNALLLGDSALYLCASSFGTSEAFFGQGTRLTVV.

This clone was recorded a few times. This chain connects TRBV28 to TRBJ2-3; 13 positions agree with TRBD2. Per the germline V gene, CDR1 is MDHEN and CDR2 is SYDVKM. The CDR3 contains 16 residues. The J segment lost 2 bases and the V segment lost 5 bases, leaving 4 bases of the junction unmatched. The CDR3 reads CASSMTSGGNTDTQYF. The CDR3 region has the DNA TGTGCCAGCAGTATGACTAGCGGGGGGAACACAGATACGCAGTATTTT.

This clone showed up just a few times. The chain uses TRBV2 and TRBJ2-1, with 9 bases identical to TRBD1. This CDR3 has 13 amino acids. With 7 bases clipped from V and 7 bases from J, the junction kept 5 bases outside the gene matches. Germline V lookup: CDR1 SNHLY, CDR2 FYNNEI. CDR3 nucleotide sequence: TGTGCCAGCAAGAGACAGGGGGGGAATGAGCAGTTCTTC. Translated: CASKRQGGNEQFF. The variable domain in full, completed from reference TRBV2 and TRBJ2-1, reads EPEVTQTPSHQVTQMGQEVILRCVPISNHLYFYWYRQILGQKVEFLVSFYNNEISEKSEIFDDQFSVERPDGSNFTLKIRSTKLEDSAMYFCASKRQGGNEQFFGPGTRLTVL.

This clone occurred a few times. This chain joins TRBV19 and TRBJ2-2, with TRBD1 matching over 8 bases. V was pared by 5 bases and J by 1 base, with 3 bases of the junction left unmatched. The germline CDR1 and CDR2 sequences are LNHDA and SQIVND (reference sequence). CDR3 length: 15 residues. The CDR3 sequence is CASSYGTGNTGELFF. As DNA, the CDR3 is TGTGCCAGTAGTTATGGGACAGGGAACACCGGGGAGCTGTTTTTT. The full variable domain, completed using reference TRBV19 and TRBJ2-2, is DGGITQSPKYLFRKEGQNVTLSCEQNLNHDAMYWYRQDPGQGLRLIYYSQIVNDFQKGDIAEGYSVSREKKESFPLTVTSAQKNPTAFYLCASSYGTGNTGELFFGEGSRLTVL.

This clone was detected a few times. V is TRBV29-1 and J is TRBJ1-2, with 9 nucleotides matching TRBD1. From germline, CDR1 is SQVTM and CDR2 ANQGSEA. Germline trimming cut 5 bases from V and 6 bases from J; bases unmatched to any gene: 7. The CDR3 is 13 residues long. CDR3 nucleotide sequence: TGCAGCGTTTTCCGGACAGGGGAGGATGGCTACACCTTC. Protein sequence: CSVFRTGEDGYTF.

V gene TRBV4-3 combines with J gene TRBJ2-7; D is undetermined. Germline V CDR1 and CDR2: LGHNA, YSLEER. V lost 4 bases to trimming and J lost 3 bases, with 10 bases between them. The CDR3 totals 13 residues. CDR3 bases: TGCGCCAGCAGCCGAACGGGTCACTACGAGCAGTACTTC. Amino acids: CASSRTGHYEQYF.

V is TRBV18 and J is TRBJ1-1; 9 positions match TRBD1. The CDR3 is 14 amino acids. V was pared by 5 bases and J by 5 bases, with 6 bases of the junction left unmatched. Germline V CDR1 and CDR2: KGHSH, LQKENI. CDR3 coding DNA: TGTGCCAGCTCATCCGGGACAGGGCTGACTGAAGCTTTCTTT. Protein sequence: CASSSGTGLTEAFF. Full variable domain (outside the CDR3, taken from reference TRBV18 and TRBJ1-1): NAGVMQNPRHLVRRRGQEARLRCSPMKGHSHVYWYRQLPEEGLKFMVYLQKENIIDESGMPKERFSAEFPKEGPSILRIQQVVRGDSAAYFCASSSGTGLTEAFFGQGTRLTVV.

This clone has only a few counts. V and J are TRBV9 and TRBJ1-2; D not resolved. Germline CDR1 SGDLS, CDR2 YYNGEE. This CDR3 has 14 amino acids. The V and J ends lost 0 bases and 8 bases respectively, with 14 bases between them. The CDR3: CASSVVVGSYGYTF. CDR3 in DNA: TGTGCCAGCAGCGTAGTGGTGGGGAGCTACGGCTACACCTTC. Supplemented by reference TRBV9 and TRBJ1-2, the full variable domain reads DSGVTQTPKHLITATGQRVTLRCSPRSGDLSVYWYQQSLDQGLQFLIQYYNGEERAKGNILERFSAQQFPDLHSELNLSSLELGDSALYFCASSVVVGSYGYTFGSGTRLTVV.

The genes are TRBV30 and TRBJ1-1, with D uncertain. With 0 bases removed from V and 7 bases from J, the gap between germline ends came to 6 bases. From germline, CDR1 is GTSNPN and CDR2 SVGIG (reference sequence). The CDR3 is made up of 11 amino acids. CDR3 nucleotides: TGTGCCTGGAGTGTAGCGTTTGAAGCTTTCTTT. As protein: CAWSVAFEAFF. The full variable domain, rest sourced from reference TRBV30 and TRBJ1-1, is SQTIHQWPATLVQPVGSPLSLECTVEGTSNPNLYWYRQAAGRGLQLLFYSVGIGQISSEVPQNLSASRPQDRQFILSSKKLLLSDSGFYLCAWSVAFEAFFGQGTRLTVV.

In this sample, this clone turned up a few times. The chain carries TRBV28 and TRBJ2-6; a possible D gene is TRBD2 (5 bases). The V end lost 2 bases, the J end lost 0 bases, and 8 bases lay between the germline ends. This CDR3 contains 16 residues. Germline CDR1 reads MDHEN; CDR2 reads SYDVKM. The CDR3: CASSLHGVSGANVLTF. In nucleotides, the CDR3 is TGTGCCAGCAGTTTACACGGGGTCTCTGGGGCCAACGTCCTGACTTTC.

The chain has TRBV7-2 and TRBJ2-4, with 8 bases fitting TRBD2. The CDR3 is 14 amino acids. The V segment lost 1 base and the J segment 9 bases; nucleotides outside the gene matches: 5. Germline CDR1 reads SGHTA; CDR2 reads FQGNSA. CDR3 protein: CASSLEGTSSIQYF. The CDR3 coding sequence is TGTGCCAGCAGCTTAGAAGGGACTAGTTCCATTCAGTACTTC. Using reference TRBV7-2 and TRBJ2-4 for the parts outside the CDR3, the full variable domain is GAGVSQSPSNKVTEKGKDVELRCDPISGHTALYWYRQSLGQGLEFLIYFQGNSAPDKSGLPSDRFSAERTGGSVSTLTIQRTQQEDSAVYLCASSLEGTSSIQYFGAGTRLSVL.

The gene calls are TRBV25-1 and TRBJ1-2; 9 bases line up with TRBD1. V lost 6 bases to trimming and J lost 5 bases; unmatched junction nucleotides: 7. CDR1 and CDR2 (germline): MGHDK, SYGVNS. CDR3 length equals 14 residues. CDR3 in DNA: TGTGCCAGCAGCGAACAGGGGGCAGGATATGGCTACACCTTC. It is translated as CASSEQGAGYGYTF.

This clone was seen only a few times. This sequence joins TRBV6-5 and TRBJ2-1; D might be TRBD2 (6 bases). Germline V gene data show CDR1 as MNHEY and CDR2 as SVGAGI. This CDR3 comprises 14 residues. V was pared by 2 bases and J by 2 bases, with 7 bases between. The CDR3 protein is CASSYRRAYNEQFF. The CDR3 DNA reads TGTGCCAGCAGTTACCGGAGGGCCTACAATGAGCAGTTCTTC.

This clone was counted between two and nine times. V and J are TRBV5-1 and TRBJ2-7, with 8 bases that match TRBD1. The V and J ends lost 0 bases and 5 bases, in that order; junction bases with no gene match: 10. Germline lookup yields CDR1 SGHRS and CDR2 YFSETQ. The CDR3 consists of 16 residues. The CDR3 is CASSLAERTGSNEQYF. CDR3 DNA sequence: TGCGCCAGCAGCTTGGCCGAAAGGACAGGGTCCAACGAGCAGTACTTC.